Below, 32 T cell receptor beta chains from the same sample are listed, as sequenced in a study of T-cell memory formation after mild COVID-19. TCRdb processed the 5' RACE reads anew with MiXCR; each CDR3 protein has one entry. The sample shows around 530,000 distinct CDR3 sequences, 20% to 25% of them seen only once. The sequenced sample consisted of PBMCs or a T cell subset sorted from them (not recorded which). The receptors were sampled from an adult woman who had mild COVID-19 (a few samples of this study predate the infection). Cell type and time point are not known.

The chain is built from TRBV28 and TRBJ1-2, with a weak D call TRBD1 (5 bases). The CDR3 covers 15 residues. Germline-derived CDR1 and CDR2 are MDHEN and SYDVKM. V was pared by 4 bases and J by 6 bases, with 18 bases between. The CDR3 sequence is CASSSTRGVRDGYTF. The CDR3 nucleotides are TGTGCCAGCAGTTCCACCCGGGGGGTGAGAGATGGCTACACCTTC.

In DNA, the CDR3 is TGTGCCAGCAGCTGGGGGCGGGAGTTGGAAGATACGCAGTATTTT. It encodes CASSWGRELEDTQYF. The V gene is TRBV11-2, the J gene TRBJ2-3, with D perhaps TRBD2 (7 bases). CDR3 length: 15 residues. Looked up from germline, CDR1 is SGHAT and CDR2 is FQNNGV. Trimming shortened V by 4 bases and J by 5 bases, and 16 bases separated the two germline ends.

This sequence joins TRBV5-1 and TRBJ2-5; 7 bases map to TRBD1. The CDR3 loop spans 14 amino acids. Germline lookup yields CDR1 SGHRS and CDR2 YFSETQ. Unmatched junction bases numbered 2, after V lost 3 bases and J lost 0 bases. CDR3 in DNA: TGCGCCAGCAGCTCGGGACAGTACCAAGAGACCCAGTACTTC. This sequence encodes CASSSGQYQETQYF.

In this sample, this clonotype turned up a few times. The V and J genes are TRBV7-2 and TRBJ1-2; 7 bases align to TRBD1. Unmatched junction bases numbered 7, after V lost 4 bases and J lost 2 bases. The CDR3 runs 15 residues. Per the germline V gene, CDR1 is SGHTA and CDR2 is FQGNSA. The CDR3 region has the DNA TGTGCCAGCAGCTACCGGACAGGATCCAACTATGGCTACACCTTC. Translating it yields CASSYRTGSNYGYTF.

There are a few counts of this clonotype. The CDR3 DNA reads as TGTGCCGCGGGGGAAATAAACACAGATACGCAGTATTTT. This gives the protein CAAGEINTDTQYF. The gene calls are TRBV28 and TRBJ2-3; TRBD2 matches at 7 bases. The CDR3 has 13 amino acids. The V gene end was trimmed by 11 bases and the J gene end by 2 bases; junction bases not matched to a gene: 7. Germline values: CDR1 MDHEN, CDR2 SYDVKM.

The chain joins TRBV18 to TRBJ1-4; TRBD1 aligns across 7 bases. Germline CDR1 KGHSH, CDR2 LQKENI. J lost 7 bases, V lost 6 bases, and 11 bases had no gene match. The CDR3 consists of 15 residues. In DNA, the CDR3 is TGTGCCAGCTCCCACAGAGGGACAGTTATTGAAAAACTGTTTTTT. Translating gives CASSHRGTVIEKLFF.

This clonotype has only a few counts. This rearrangement joins TRBV12-3 or TRBV12-4 to TRBJ2-1; 10 positions match TRBD2. V lost 6 bases to trimming and J lost 4 bases; unmatched junction nucleotides: 6. This CDR3 contains 15 residues. The CDR3 sequence is CASRIKRGGYNEQFF. The CDR3 coding sequence is TGTGCCAGCAGGATAAAGCGGGGGGGTTACAATGAGCAGTTCTTC.

This clonotype was seen only a few times. This chain joins TRBV24-1 and TRBJ2-1; weak D call: TRBD2 (6 bases). With 4 bases removed from V and 0 bases from J, the gap between germline ends came to 9 bases. This CDR3 has 15 amino acids. Germline V gene sequence: CDR1 KGHDR, CDR2 SFDVKD. This chain's CDR3 is CATSDGSFSYNEQFF. CDR3 DNA sequence: TGTGCCACCAGTGACGGGAGTTTCTCCTACAATGAGCAGTTCTTC.

The chain uses TRBV14 and TRBJ2-7; D unclear. The V end lost 1 base, the J end lost 4 bases, and 8 bases lay between the germline ends. CDR1 is SGHDN, CDR2 FVKESK, per germline. The CDR3 runs 13 residues. The CDR3 protein is CASSQVRAYEQYF. The CDR3 DNA reads as TGTGCCAGCAGCCAAGTACGGGCGTACGAGCAGTACTTC.

The CDR3 reads CASSQQGRAFF. DNA for the CDR3: TGTGCCAGCAGCCAACAGGGAAGAGCTTTCTTT. The J gene is TRBJ1-1, the V gene TRBV7-9; maybe TRBD1 (6 bases). CDR3 length equals 11 residues. V lost 5 bases and J lost 10, with 11 bases in between. Germline loops: CDR1 SEHNR, CDR2 FQNEAQ (reference sequence).

The chain uses TRBV20-1 and TRBJ2-5, with TRBD2 matching 14 bases. The junction had 8 bases not matched to a gene; V was cut back by 6 bases and J by 5 bases. Germline V gene data show CDR1 as DFQATT and CDR2 as SNEGSKA (reference sequence). This CDR3 comprises 15 residues. In DNA form, the CDR3 reads TGCAGTGCGAGGACTAGCGGGGGGCTGTGGGAGACCCAGTACTTC. Its translation: CSARTSGGLWETQYF.

The chain carries TRBV6-6 and TRBJ1-6; 8 positions match TRBD1. Germline values: CDR1 MNHNY, CDR2 SVGAGI (reference sequence). Unmatched junction bases numbered 9, after V lost 1 base and J lost 4 bases. The CDR3 has 18 amino acids. DNA for the CDR3: TGTGCCAGCAGTTACTTAAGACAGGGGCCAGGATATAATTCACCCCTCCACTTT. Translation gives CASSYLRQGPGYNSPLHF.

About this clonotype itself: Being one base from a much bigger clone, this may be a read error. The chain has TRBV11-3 and TRBJ1-3; D is uncertain. The CDR3 sequence is 11 residues long. The V end was cut by 8 bases, the J end by 2 bases, with 4 bases between. Germline V gene sequence: CDR1 SGHNT, CDR2 YENEEA. CDR3 coding DNA: TGTGCCAGCGGCGCTGGAAACACCATATATTTT. As protein: CASGAGNTIYF.

This clonotype came up a few times. DNA of the CDR3: TGTGCCAGCAGCTTAGCGGCTGACCCGAGGGATGCCGGGGAGCTGTTTTTT. Protein: CASSLAADPRDAGELFF. This rearrangement joins TRBV7-9 to TRBJ2-2; possibly TRBD2 for D (5 bases). Germline assignment: CDR1 SEHNR and CDR2 FQNEAQ (reference sequence). The germline V and J ends were trimmed by 0 bases and 6 bases, with 17 bases remaining between them. The CDR3 is made up of 17 amino acids. Full variable domain (outside the CDR3, taken from reference TRBV7-9 and TRBJ2-2): DTGVSQNPRHKITKRGQNVTFRCDPISEHNRLYWYRQTLGQGPEFLTYFQNEAQLEKSRLLSDRFSAERPKGSFSTLEIQRTEQGDSAMYLCASSLAADPRDAGELFFGEGSRLTVL.

This clonotype has more than one count but fewer than ten. The CDR3 protein is CASSWGTAKDYGYTF. Here the CDR3 DNA reads TGTGCCAGCAGCTGGGGGACAGCCAAGGACTATGGCTACACCTTC. V is TRBV13 and J is TRBJ1-2, with 7 bases fitting TRBD1. Trimming removed 4 bases from V and 3 bases from J; junction bases left unmatched: 8. Looked up from germline, CDR1 is PRHDT and CDR2 is FYEKMQ (reference sequence). There are 15 residues in the CDR3.

Only a few counts were recorded for this clonotype. This sequence joins TRBV9 and TRBJ1-6; D gene uncertain. V was cut by 5 bases and J by 7 bases, with 13 bases left in between. This CDR3 comprises 14 residues. In germline, CDR1 is SGDLS, CDR2 YYNGEE. The CDR3 sequence is CASSPDAGNSPLHF. For the CDR3, the DNA is TGTGCCAGCAGTCCCGACGCGGGAAATTCACCCCTCCACTTT.

There are many counts of this clonotype. The chain couples TRBV7-2 to TRBJ2-3, with 8 nucleotides matching TRBD2. The CDR3 loop spans 17 amino acids. V lost 5 bases, J lost 0 bases, and 10 bases stayed unmatched. Germline lookup yields CDR1 SGHTA and CDR2 FQGNSA. The CDR3 region is CASSPAAGGGSTDTQYF. CDR3 in DNA: TGTGCCAGCAGCCCCGCCGCCGGGGGGGGAAGCACAGATACGCAGTATTTT.

This clonotype was picked up a small number of times. The chain couples TRBV6-2 or TRBV6-3 to TRBJ2-1, with 10 bases matching TRBD2. The length of the CDR3 is 16 residues. Germline V gene data show CDR1 as MNHEY and CDR2 as SVGEGT. The junction had 8 bases not matched to a gene; V was cut back by 8 bases and J by 1 base. Here the CDR3 reads CASGAGGVVSYNEQFF. The CDR3 bases are TGTGCCAGCGGAGCGGGAGGGGTCGTATCCTACAATGAGCAGTTCTTC.

V gene TRBV7-9 combines with J gene TRBJ2-1, with TRBD1 matching over 10 bases. Trimming at V came to 3 bases and at J to 0 bases, leaving 17 bases not matched to a gene. Looked up from germline, CDR1 is SEHNR and CDR2 is FQNEAQ (reference sequence). This CDR3 spans 21 amino acids. The CDR3 sequence is CASSFATGTGVLRGSYNEQFF. CDR3 nucleotide sequence: TGTGCCAGCAGCTTCGCCACCGGGACAGGGGTTTTAAGGGGCTCCTACAATGAGCAGTTCTTC.

The chain has TRBV11-2 and TRBJ1-2, with 8 bases aligning to TRBD1. CDR1 and CDR2 from the germline V gene are SGHAT and FQNNGV. CDR3 length: 15 residues. Germline trimming cut 5 bases from V and 4 bases from J; bases unmatched to any gene: 9. The CDR3, as DNA: TGTGCCAGCAGCACAGGACAGGGAATCGGCTATGGCTACACCTTC. It yields the protein CASSTGQGIGYGYTF. The variable domain in full, with the rest retrieved from reference TRBV11-2 and TRBJ1-2, is EAGVAQSPRYKIIEKRQSVAFWCNPISGHATLYWYQQILGQGPKLLIQFQNNGVVDDSQLPKDRFSAERLKGVDSTLKIQPAKLEDSAVYLCASSTGQGIGYGYTFGSGTRLTVV.

Only a few counts were recorded for this clonotype. The CDR3 DNA reads TGCAGCGTCGACGGTGGGACAGACTACGAGCAGTACTTC. Its translation is CSVDGGTDYEQYF. The chain combines TRBV29-1 with TRBJ2-7, with 7 bases lining up with TRBD1. J was trimmed by 3 bases and V by 6 bases; bases with no gene match: 8. The CDR3 has 13 amino acids. Germline V lookup: CDR1 SQVTM, CDR2 ANQGSEA.

The CDR3 is CASSQVSGVRTDTQYF. In nucleotides, the CDR3 is TGTGCCAGCAGCCAAGTTTCAGGGGTAAGGACAGATACGCAGTATTTT. The V gene is TRBV3-1, the J gene TRBJ2-3; weak D call: TRBD1 (6 bases). This CDR3 has 16 residues. Trimming removed 1 base at V and 3 bases at J, with 14 bases between. CDR1 LGHDT and CDR2 YNNKEL come from the germline V gene (reference sequence).

The chain joins TRBV29-1 to TRBJ1-1; 8 positions match TRBD1. There are 14 residues in the CDR3. The V and J ends lost 6 bases and 4 bases, in that order; junction bases with no gene match: 10. Looked up from germline, CDR1 is SQVTM and CDR2 is ANQGSEA. The CDR3 DNA sequence: TGCAGCGTGAAAGGACAGGGTAAGACCACTGAAGCTTTCTTT. Its translation: CSVKGQGKTTEAFF.

The chain links TRBV4-3 to TRBJ1-1; D gene uncertain. CDR3 size: 14 residues. Trimming left V 0 bases short and J 5 bases short, with 10 bases between. In germline, CDR1 is LGHNA, CDR2 YSLEER. The CDR3: CASSQDWGWTEAFF. CDR3 DNA sequence: TGCGCCAGCAGCCAAGACTGGGGATGGACTGAAGCTTTCTTT.

The chain couples TRBV6-2 or TRBV6-3 to TRBJ1-5; D is unclear. From germline, CDR1 is MNHEY and CDR2 SVGEGT. V was cut by 6 bases and J by 4 bases, with 13 bases left in between. The CDR3 covers 14 residues. The DNA for the CDR3 is TGTGCCAGCAGACCTCCGGGCCCTAATCAGCCCCAGCATTTT. Its translation is CASRPPGPNQPQHF.

The gene calls are TRBV12-3 or TRBV12-4 and TRBJ2-7, with 7 bases matching TRBD1. CDR3 length equals 15 residues. Germline trimming cut 6 bases from V and 3 bases from J; bases unmatched to any gene: 11. The CDR3 sequence is CASRDSGQPVYEQYF. DNA for the CDR3: TGTGCCAGCAGAGACTCGGGACAGCCTGTCTACGAGCAGTACTTC.

This rearrangement joins TRBV5-5 to TRBJ1-2, with D hard to call. Trimming stripped 4 bases from V and 8 bases from J, with 15 bases between. This CDR3 has 13 amino acids. Looked up from germline, CDR1 is SGHKS and CDR2 is YYEKEE (reference sequence). In DNA, the CDR3 is TGTGCCAGCAGCATGGGCCCCGACGGGGGCTACACCTTC. Translating gives CASSMGPDGGYTF.

This chain links TRBV7-2 with TRBJ2-7; 10 nucleotides align to TRBD2. The germline CDR1 and CDR2 sequences are SGHTA and FQGNSA. Trimming removed 1 base from V and 3 bases from J; junction bases left unmatched: 6. This CDR3 has 16 amino acids. The CDR3 sequence: CASSLDGTSAFYEQYF. In nucleotides, the CDR3 is TGTGCCAGCAGCTTAGATGGGACTAGCGCGTTCTACGAGCAGTACTTC.

This clonotype occurred a few times. This chain connects TRBV5-7 to TRBJ2-2; D remains unclear. TRBV5-7 is placed among ORFs of uncertain function. V lost 5 bases to trimming and J lost 1 base, with 9 bases between them. This CDR3 contains 14 residues. CDR3 in amino acids: CASREPRNTGELFF. Written as DNA, the CDR3 is TGTGCCAGCAGAGAACCCCGGAACACCGGGGAGCTGTTTTTT.

This clonotype has only a few counts. The chain is built from TRBV6-1 and TRBJ1-1; 7 bases are a match to TRBD1. This CDR3 is 13 amino acids long. V was clipped by 8 bases and J by 1 base; unmatched bases: 4. Germline CDR1 MNHNS, CDR2 SASEGT. The CDR3 protein is CASGTDPNTEAFF. CDR3 sequence (DNA): TGTGCCAGCGGGACAGACCCGAACACTGAAGCTTTCTTT.

There are a few counts of this clonotype. The rearrangement joins TRBV6-5 to TRBJ2-5; 16 bases align to TRBD2. Germline CDR1 MNHEY, CDR2 SVGAGI. The CDR3 length is 16 residues. After removal of 5 bases from V and 6 bases from J, the junction contained 6 bases not matched to a gene. The CDR3 loop reads CASSTGLAGGPQTQYF. DNA of the CDR3: TGTGCCAGCAGTACGGGACTAGCGGGAGGGCCACAGACCCAGTACTTC.

The chain carries TRBV7-9 and TRBJ2-7, with 10 bases aligning to TRBD1. The CDR3 loop spans 18 amino acids. CDR1 SEHNR and CDR2 FQNEAQ come from the germline V gene (reference sequence). With 5 bases clipped from V and 4 bases from J, the junction kept 17 bases outside the gene matches. The CDR3 region has the DNA TGTGCCAGCAGCCCAACCGGCATTGGGGACAGGGGTAGGTACGAGCAGTACTTC. This translates into CASSPTGIGDRGRYEQYF.